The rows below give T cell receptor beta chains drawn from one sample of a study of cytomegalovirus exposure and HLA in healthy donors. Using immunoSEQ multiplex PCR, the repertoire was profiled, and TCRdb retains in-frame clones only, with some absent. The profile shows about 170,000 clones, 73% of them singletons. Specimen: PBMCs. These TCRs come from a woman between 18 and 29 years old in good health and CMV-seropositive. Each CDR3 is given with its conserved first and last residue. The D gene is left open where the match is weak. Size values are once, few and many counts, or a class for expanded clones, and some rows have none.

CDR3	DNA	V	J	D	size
CASSSYWEAGEKQETQYF	TGCGCCAGCAGCTCCTACTGGGAAGCGGGGGAGAAACAAGAGACCCAGTACTTC	TRBV5-1	TRBJ2-5	TRBD2	once
CASSPRADTSSGNTIYF	TGTGCCAGCTCGCCGCGTGCGGACACGAGCTCTGGAAACACCATATATTTT	TRBV18	TRBJ1-3	NA	NA
CASSYAPQYTEAFF	TGTGCCAGCAGTTATGCCCCCCAGTACACTGAAGCTTTCTTT	TRBV6-5	TRBJ1-1	NA	NA
CASRRLEGRGTEAFF	TGTGCCAGCAGGCGCCTAGAGGGCAGAGGGACTGAAGCTTTCTTT	TRBV28	TRBJ1-1	NA	few
CSASLGGRYNEQFF	TGCAGCGCGTCCCTGGGAGGGCGATACAATGAGCAGTTCTTC	TRBV29-1	TRBJ2-1	TRBD2	NA
CASSQTVTPYEQYF	TGCGCCAGCAGTCAAACGGTCACTCCCTACGAGCAGTACTTC	TRBV23-1	TRBJ2-7	NA	NA
CASSQEWAGRETQYF	TGTGCCAGCAGCCAAGAATGGGCAGGGAGGGAGACCCAGTACTTC	TRBV4-2	TRBJ2-5	NA	NA
CASGLDAGPYEQYF	TGTGCCAGCGGCTTAGATGCAGGGCCCTACGAGCAGTACTTC	TRBV11-2	TRBJ2-7	NA	NA
CASSLQGDRANYGYTF	TGTGCCAGCAGCTTACAGGGGGACCGAGCTAACTATGGCTACACCTTC	TRBV7-2	TRBJ1-2	TRBD1	NA
CASSLGIGGAGDTQYF	TGTGCCAGCAGCTTAGGGATCGGGGGGGCAGGGGATACGCAGTATTTT	TRBV11-2	TRBJ2-3	TRBD2	once
CASSYLAGGGTDTQYF	TGTGCCAGCAGTTACCTAGCGGGGGGGGGTACAGATACGCAGTATTTT	TRBV6-5	TRBJ2-3	TRBD2	NA
CSVAPMDSSNTGELFF	TGCAGCGTTGCCCCGATGGACAGTTCGAACACCGGGGAGCTGTTTTTT	TRBV29-1	TRBJ2-2	NA	once
CASSSTVGPKDTEAFF	TGTGCCAGCAGCTCTACGGTGGGCCCGAAAGACACTGAAGCTTTCTTT	TRBV7-6	TRBJ1-1	NA	NA
CASSQAINEQFF	TGCGCCAGCAGCCAAGCCATCAATGAGCAGTTCTTC	TRBV4-1	TRBJ2-1	NA	few
CASSILRQHTGELFF	TGTGCCAGCAGTATTCTTAGACAGCACACCGGGGAGCTGTTTTTT	TRBV6-6	TRBJ2-2	NA	NA
CASRGQSNTGELFF	TGTGCCAGCAGAGGACAGTCAAACACCGGGGAGCTGTTTTTT	TRBV6-4	TRBJ2-2	NA	once
CASSYRQTSYNSPLHF	TGTGCCAGCAGCTATAGACAGACCTCCTATAATTCACCCCTCCACTTT	TRBV5-4	TRBJ1-6	NA	once
CASSTVNGGELFF	TGTGCCAGCAGCACAGTAAATGGCGGGGAGCTGTTTTTT	TRBV7-3	TRBJ2-2	NA	NA
CASSFGRAGLRGYTF	TGTGCCAGCAGCTTCGGGAGGGCGGGGCTTCGCGGCTACACCTTC	TRBV5-4	TRBJ1-2	NA	NA
CASSLRTSGGADTQYF	TGTGCCAGCAGCCTCAGGACTAGCGGGGGGGCAGATACGCAGTATTTT	TRBV7-2	TRBJ2-3	TRBD2	NA